Below, 32 T cell receptor beta chains from the same sample are listed, as sequenced in a study of blood T cell repertoires in COVID-19. Libraries were prepared by immunoSEQ multiplex PCR; TCRdb keeps only in-frame clonotypes and omits some of them. The data contain some 53,000 clones, 85% to 90% of them singletons. The specimen sequenced was peripheral blood. The origin of the receptors is a man between 65 and 79 years old with acute or convalescent COVID-19.

The chain links TRBV6-5 to TRBJ2-2; TRBD1 is a possible D gene (6 bases). Germline CDR1 MNHEY, CDR2 SVGAGI. The CDR3 is 15 amino acids. Trimming left V 3 bases short and J 5 bases short, with 13 bases between. DNA for the CDR3: TGTGCCAGCAGTTATCTCGGGACAACGACCGGGGAGCTGTTTTTT. It specifies CASSYLGTTTGELFF.

The chain carries TRBV10-3 and TRBJ2-7; perhaps TRBD1 as D (5 bases). Trimming cost V 8 bases and J 4 bases, with 9 bases left between them. CDR3 length: 11 residues. Germline V gives CDR1 ENHRY, CDR2 SYGVKD. The CDR3 DNA follows: TGTGCCATCGGACACGAATACGAGCAGTACTTC. Amino acid sequence: CAIGHEYEQYF.

CDR3 DNA: TGTGCCAGCAGCGGTCTTAGCAATCAGCCCCAGCATTTT. It is translated as CASSGLSNQPQHF. V and J are TRBV2 and TRBJ1-5; D remains ambiguous. Germline CDR1 is SNHLY and CDR2 is FYNNEI. With 6 bases removed from V and 0 bases from J, the gap between germline ends came to 6 bases. The CDR3 is 13 residues long.

This rearrangement joins TRBV18 to TRBJ1-2; a possible D gene is TRBD1 (6 bases). V was trimmed by 0 bases and J by 5 bases, leaving 10 bases between them. CDR3 length equals 14 residues. Looked up from germline, CDR1 is KGHSH and CDR2 is LQKENI. CDR3 DNA sequence: TGTGCCAGCTCACCACCCGCAGGGGTATATGGCTACACCTTC. Translating gives CASSPPAGVYGYTF.

This chain links TRBV4-1 with TRBJ1-5; 8 nucleotides align to TRBD1. This CDR3 has 17 amino acids. In germline, CDR1 is MGHRA, CDR2 YSYEKL. Trimming took 0 bases from V and 2 from J; bases not matched to a gene: 6. The CDR3 sequence: CASSQDTGGLGNQPQHF. The CDR3 DNA sequence: TGCGCCAGCAGCCAAGATACAGGGGGTTTGGGCAATCAGCCCCAGCATTTT.

This sequence joins TRBV3-1 (or the pseudogene TRBV3-2) and TRBJ1-2; 7 bases match TRBD1. V was pared by 3 bases and J by 2 bases, with 3 bases of the junction left unmatched. The CDR3 loop spans 14 amino acids. CDR1 is LGHDT and CDR2 is YNNKEL in the germline V gene (reference sequence). In DNA form, the CDR3 reads TGTGCCAGCAGCCATGAACAGGGGAACTATGGCTACACCTTC. Translating it yields CASSHEQGNYGYTF.

V usage is TRBV15 and J usage is TRBJ1-4; D may be TRBD1 (6 bases). Germline V gives CDR1 LNHNV, CDR2 YYDKDF (reference sequence). The CDR3 loop spans 15 amino acids. Trimming took 1 base from V and 8 from J, leaving 14 bases between them. The CDR3 DNA reads as TGTGCCACCAGCAGAGGAACAGGGACGGGGGAAAAACTGTTTTTT. Its protein product is CATSRGTGTGEKLFF. The complete variable domain, with remaining parts taken from reference TRBV15 and TRBJ1-4, reads DAMVIQNPRYQVTQFGKPVTLSCSQTLNHNVMYWYQQKSSQAPKLLFHYYDKDFNNEADTPDNFQSRRPNTSFCFLDIRSPGLGDTAMYLCATSRGTGTGEKLFFGSGTQLSVL.

This rearrangement joins TRBV5-5 to TRBJ1-5; D remains ambiguous. CDR3 length: 12 amino acids. V was clipped by 1 base and J by 5 bases, with 4 bases between them. From germline, CDR1 is SGHKS and CDR2 YYEKEE (reference sequence). As DNA, the CDR3 is TGTGCCAGCAGCTTGCGGGATCAGCCCCAGCATTTT. It yields the protein CASSLRDQPQHF.

The chain recombines TRBV3-1 (or the pseudogene TRBV3-2) with TRBJ1-4; D uncertain. This CDR3 region has 12 residues. The V gene's germline CDR1 is LGHDT and CDR2 YNNKEL (reference sequence). With 2 bases removed from V and 15 bases from J, the gap between germline ends came to 13 bases. The CDR3 DNA reads as TGTGCCAGCAGCCAAACCAGTGACAAGGTGTTTTTT. Translated, it gives CASSQTSDKVFF.

The chain links TRBV3-1 (or the pseudogene TRBV3-2) to TRBJ2-1; 9 nucleotides line up with TRBD1. Trimming cost V 0 bases and J 8 bases; bases outside gene matches: 5. Germline V gene sequence: CDR1 LGHDT, CDR2 YNNKEL (reference sequence). The CDR3 consists of 15 residues. CDR3 DNA sequence: TGTGCCAGCAGCCAAGAGGGGACAGGGTGGGATGAGCAGTTCTTC. Protein product: CASSQEGTGWDEQFF.

The rearrangement uses TRBV2 and TRBJ2-3, with TRBD2 matching 7 bases. The CDR3 is 15 residues long. V was pared by 7 bases and J by 0 bases, with 7 bases of the junction left unmatched. The germline V gene has CDR1 SNHLY and CDR2 FYNNEI. The CDR3 loop reads CASKVSSGSTDTQYF. The DNA for the CDR3 is TGTGCCAGCAAGGTGTCTAGCGGTAGCACAGATACGCAGTATTTT.

The chain's CDR3 is CASSFGGGPNEQFF. The CDR3 DNA is TGTGCCAGCAGCTTTGGGGGGGGCCCCAATGAGCAGTTCTTC. V and J are TRBV7-2 and TRBJ2-1; possible D gene TRBD2, 7 bases. Germline lookup yields CDR1 SGHTA and CDR2 FQGNSA. The CDR3 loop spans 14 amino acids. Trimming removed 3 bases at V and 6 bases at J, with 12 bases between.

This clone was seen once. The chain recombines TRBV18 with TRBJ1-1, with D unresolved. V lost 4 bases to trimming and J lost 1 base, with 4 bases between them. The CDR3 has 12 amino acids. Germline CDR1 KGHSH, CDR2 LQKENI. The CDR3 sequence: CASSQQNTEAFF. The CDR3 DNA is TGTGCCAGCTCACAACAGAACACTGAAGCTTTCTTT.

The chain uses TRBV7-9 and TRBJ2-7; 7 bases agree with TRBD1. The CDR3 totals 14 residues. Trimming at V came to 5 bases and at J to 5 bases, leaving 9 bases not matched to a gene. The germline gives CDR1 SEHNR, CDR2 FQNEAQ (reference sequence). CDR3 amino acids: CASSRRGSDNEQYF. For the CDR3, the DNA is TGTGCCAGCAGCCGCAGGGGGTCGGACAACGAGCAGTACTTC.

This chain uses TRBV9 with TRBJ2-2, with 9 bases lining up with TRBD1. Trimming took 8 bases from V and 2 from J; bases not matched to a gene: 13. Germline CDR1 and CDR2: SGDLS and YYNGEE. This CDR3 is 17 amino acids long. The CDR3 nucleotides read TGTGCCAGGGACGGGGTAGGACAGGGGTCAAACACCGGGGAGCTGTTTTTT. It specifies CARDGVGQGSNTGELFF.

This sequence joins TRBV10-3 and TRBJ2-3, with a tentative D call TRBD1 (5 bases). Trimming took 2 bases from V and 3 from J, leaving 12 bases between them. CDR1 and CDR2 from the germline V gene are ENHRY and SYGVKD. The CDR3 is 15 residues long. CDR3 DNA sequence: TGTGCCATCAGTGAGGATGGGCAGGGTACAGATACGCAGTATTTT. Amino acids: CAISEDGQGTDTQYF.

This chain joins TRBV7-6 and TRBJ2-2; the match to TRBD1 covers 9 bases. Looked up from germline, CDR1 is SGHVS and CDR2 is FNYEAQ. The CDR3 is made up of 18 amino acids. Unmatched junction bases numbered 13, after V lost 5 bases and J lost 3 bases. The CDR3 region has the DNA TGTGCCAGCAGCCGACCACTTACAGGGGGCATCGACACCGGGGAGCTGTTTTTT. Protein sequence: CASSRPLTGGIDTGELFF.

V gene TRBV6-2 or TRBV6-3 combines with J gene TRBJ1-2; 7 nucleotides agree with TRBD1. CDR3 size: 14 residues. Per the germline V gene, CDR1 is MNHEY and CDR2 is SVGEGT. V shed 7 bases, J shed 7 bases, and the junction held 12 bases outside the gene matches. This CDR3 reads CASTPPRTGSGYTF. Here the CDR3 DNA reads TGTGCCAGCACCCCCCCACGGACAGGATCTGGCTACACCTTC.

The chain combines TRBV10-1 with TRBJ2-3; 9 bases are shared with TRBD1. The ends lost 8 bases at V and 4 bases at J; junction bases unmatched: 13. This CDR3 is built from 16 residues. CDR1 and CDR2 (germline): WNHNN, SYGVQD (reference sequence). Written as DNA, the CDR3 is TGCGCCAGCCTCAAAACAGGGGGCTGGTTAGCAGATACGCAGTATTTT. It codes for CASLKTGGWLADTQYF.

This chain links TRBV28 with TRBJ1-4; 7 nucleotides match TRBD1. V trimming: 7 bases; J trimming: 11 bases; junction bases outside the gene matches: 19. Germline V gene data show CDR1 as MDHEN and CDR2 as SYDVKM. CDR3 size: 16 residues. The CDR3 DNA is TGTGCCAGCACGATTCTAGAAGACAGGGAGCGTTTCAAACTGTTTTTT. Translated, it gives CASTILEDRERFKLFF. Based on the CDR3 plus reference TRBV28 and TRBJ1-4, the full variable domain is DVKVTQSSRYLVKRTGEKVFLECVQDMDHENMFWYRQDPGLGLRLIYFSYDVKMKEKGDIPEGYSVSREKKERFSLILESASTNQTSMYLCASTILEDRERFKLFFGSGTQLSVL.

The genes are TRBV7-3 and TRBJ1-6; possible D gene TRBD1, 6 bases. Germline lookup yields CDR1 SGHTA and CDR2 FQGTGA. V was pared by 2 bases and J by 4 bases, with 9 bases between. The CDR3 is 15 residues long. The CDR3 nucleotides read TGTGCCAGCAGCTTACAACAGGGTTATAATTCACCCCTCCACTTT. Protein sequence: CASSLQQGYNSPLHF.

This clone was detected a few times. J is TRBJ1-5 and V is TRBV19; 12 bases fit TRBD1. Germline assignment: CDR1 LNHDA and CDR2 SQIVND (reference sequence). V was clipped by 8 bases and J by 1 base; unmatched bases: 9. The CDR3 totals 17 residues. This CDR3 reads CASRRDRGRSSNQPQHF. Here the CDR3 DNA reads TGTGCCAGTCGCCGGGACAGGGGGCGGTCAAGCAATCAGCCCCAGCATTTT.

The CDR3 region has the DNA TGCCCCGGCTACGAGCAGTACTTC. Protein: CPGYEQYF. V is TRBV10-1 and J is TRBJ2-7; D gene unclear. Germline CDR1 reads WNHNN; CDR2 reads SYGVQD (reference sequence). The length of the CDR3 is 8 residues.

The rearrangement uses TRBV6-5 and TRBJ2-3; the match to TRBD1 covers 9 bases. Germline assignment: CDR1 MNHEY and CDR2 SVGAGI. The V segment lost 4 bases and the J segment 7 bases; nucleotides outside the gene matches: 9. The CDR3 is 15 residues long. The CDR3 here is CASSSPGTGTHTQYF. Here the CDR3 DNA reads TGTGCCAGCAGTTCCCCCGGGACAGGGACCCATACGCAGTATTTT.

This chain joins TRBV6-6 and TRBJ2-7; a possible D gene is TRBD2 (6 bases). The CDR3 is 14 residues long. Germline loops: CDR1 MNHNY, CDR2 SVGAGI (reference sequence). V lost 6 bases, J lost 5 bases, and 17 bases lay in between. The CDR3 sequence is CASSHPGGRNEQYF. The CDR3 nucleotides are TGTGCCAGCAGCCACCCTGGTGGGAGGAACGAGCAGTACTTC.

The rearrangement uses TRBV6-5 and TRBJ1-3; D unclear. The V gene's germline CDR1 is MNHEY and CDR2 SVGAGI. CDR3 length equals 14 residues. V was trimmed by 4 bases and J by 1 base, leaving 8 bases between them. The CDR3 is CASSFAGSGNTIYF. The CDR3 DNA sequence: TGTGCCAGCAGTTTTGCGGGTTCTGGAAACACCATATATTTT.

The chain is built from TRBV18 and TRBJ2-1, with TRBD2 matching 13 bases. The CDR3 spans 16 residues. CDR1 and CDR2 (germline): KGHSH, LQKENI. With 3 bases clipped from V and 6 bases from J, the junction kept 5 bases outside the gene matches. This chain's CDR3 is CASSPTSGRAPNEQFF. The DNA for the CDR3 is TGTGCCAGCTCACCTACTAGCGGGAGGGCCCCCAATGAGCAGTTCTTC.

CDR3 nucleotide sequence: TGTGCCAGCAGCTTAGGACAGCTCACCGGGGAGCTGTTTTTT. This codes for CASSLGQLTGELFF. This chain joins TRBV11-2 and TRBJ2-2; D might be TRBD1 (5 bases). CDR3 length: 14 amino acids. V was trimmed by 1 base and J by 4 bases, leaving 7 bases between them. Germline lookup yields CDR1 SGHAT and CDR2 FQNNGV.

The V gene is TRBV7-8, the J gene TRBJ2-3; D is unclear. The CDR3 has 13 amino acids. Trimming removed 1 base from V and 5 bases from J, with 7 bases in between. Germline loops: CDR1 SGHVS, CDR2 FQNEAQ. As DNA, the CDR3 is TGTGCCAGCAGCTTAGGAAAGAGAGATACGCAGTATTTT. It is translated as CASSLGKRDTQYF.

This clone came up once. V and J are TRBV19 and TRBJ1-1; a weak D match, TRBD1 (5 bases). Trimming took off 11 bases at V and 5 bases at J, with 27 bases between the two ends. The CDR3 runs 16 residues. Germline V gives CDR1 LNHDA, CDR2 SQIVND (reference sequence). CDR3 bases: TGTGCCCTAATAGAGGGGAGGGAGGGCGGCGTAACTGAAGCTTTCTTT. Translated: CALIEGREGGVTEAFF.

The V gene is TRBV7-9, the J gene TRBJ2-5; 7 nucleotides agree with TRBD1. Germline lookup yields CDR1 SEHNR and CDR2 FQNEAQ (reference sequence). CDR3 length: 15 residues. Trimming at V came to 6 bases and at J to 2 bases, leaving 9 bases not matched to a gene. This CDR3 reads CASRNRGPRQETQYF. For the CDR3, the DNA is TGTGCCAGCAGGAACAGGGGACCACGACAAGAGACCCAGTACTTC.

This chain connects TRBV11-1 to TRBJ1-2; D gene unclear. This CDR3 comprises 13 residues. V was pared by 1 base and J by 4 bases, with 7 bases between. Germline V CDR1 and CDR2: SGHAT, FQDESV (reference sequence). As DNA, the CDR3 is TGTGCCAGCAGCTTAGGCGGACTCTATGGCTACACCTTC. The encoded protein is CASSLGGLYGYTF.